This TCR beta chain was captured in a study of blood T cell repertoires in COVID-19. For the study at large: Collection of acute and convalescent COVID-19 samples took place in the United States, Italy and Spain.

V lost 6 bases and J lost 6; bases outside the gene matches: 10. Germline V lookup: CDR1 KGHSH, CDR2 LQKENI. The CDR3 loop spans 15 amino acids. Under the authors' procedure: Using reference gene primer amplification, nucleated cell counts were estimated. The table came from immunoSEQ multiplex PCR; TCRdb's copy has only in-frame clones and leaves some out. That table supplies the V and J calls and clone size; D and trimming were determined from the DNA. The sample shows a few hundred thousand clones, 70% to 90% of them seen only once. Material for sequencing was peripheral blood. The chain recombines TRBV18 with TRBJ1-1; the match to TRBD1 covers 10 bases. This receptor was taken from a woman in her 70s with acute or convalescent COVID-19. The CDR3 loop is CASSPGTGVFSEAFF. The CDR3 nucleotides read TGTGCCAGCTCTCCCGGGACAGGGGTTTTTTCTGAAGCTTTCTTT.